The entry that follows covers one T cell receptor (beta chain) sequence. These data are taken from a study of cytotoxic CD8 clonotypes in ibrutinib-treated CLL. Sequenced by immunoSEQ multiplex PCR; TCRdb stores in-frame clones only, minus some. The sample contains more than 200,000 clones, about four fifths of which appear only once. The sequence derives from a human donor with chronic lymphocytic leukemia. Sequenced here: PBMCs, sampled after 12 months of ibrutinib treatment.

The CDR3 DNA is TGTGCCATCAGTGGGGATTACGCCTACGAGCAGTACTTC. Translation: CAISGDYAYEQYF. The gene calls are TRBV10-3 and TRBJ2-7; D is unclear. This CDR3 comprises 13 residues. Germline-derived CDR1 and CDR2 are ENHRY and SYGVKD. Trimming cost V 4 bases and J 2 bases, with 9 bases left between them.